Listed here are 25 T cell receptor beta chains from one sample, sequenced in a study of cytomegalovirus exposure and HLA in healthy donors. Primers for the PCR totalled 60 Vbeta and 13 Jbeta. Sequenced by immunoSEQ multiplex PCR; TCRdb stores in-frame clones only, minus some. The table records 200,000 to 300,000 clones, 70% to 90% of them present only once. Material for sequencing was PBMCs. These receptors were taken from a woman aged 40 to 50 in good health and CMV-seropositive.

The CDR3 DNA sequence: TGTGCCTGGGGGACAGCCCTTGTCGGGGAGCTGTTTTTT. This encodes CAWGTALVGELFF. V usage is TRBV30 and J usage is TRBJ2-2; 7 bases map to TRBD1. The CDR3 totals 13 residues. V lost 5 bases to trimming and J lost 7 bases; unmatched junction nucleotides: 7. Germline assignment: CDR1 GTSNPN and CDR2 SVGIG (reference sequence).

V is TRBV7-8 and J is TRBJ1-5; the match to TRBD1 covers 7 bases. V lost 1 base and J lost 7; bases outside the gene matches: 10. Germline assignment: CDR1 SGHVS and CDR2 FQNEAQ. The CDR3 sequence is 16 residues long. In nucleotides, the CDR3 is TGTGCCAGCAGCTTAGAAAACAGGGGTATACGACAGCCCCAGCATTTT. Translation: CASSLENRGIRQPQHF. Full variable domain (missing parts from reference TRBV7-8 and TRBJ1-5): GAGVSQSPRYKVAKRGQDVALRCDPISGHVSLFWYQQALGQGPEFLTYFQNEAQLDKSGLPSDRFFAERPEGSVSTLKIQRTQQEDSAVYLCASSLENRGIRQPQHFGDGTRLSIL.

The V call is TRBV4-3, the J call TRBJ2-1; 10 nucleotides match TRBD2. Germline V gene data show CDR1 as LGHNA and CDR2 as YSLEER. CDR3 length: 16 residues. The V gene end was trimmed by 0 bases and the J gene end by 6 bases; junction bases not matched to a gene: 5. In nucleotides, the CDR3 is TGCGCCAGCAGCCAAGAAGGGCTAGCGGGAGTCAATGAGCAGTTCTTC. Its protein product is CASSQEGLAGVNEQFF.

The V call is TRBV28, the J call TRBJ2-2; 12 bases agree with TRBD2. The CDR3 runs to 15 residues. Unmatched junction bases numbered 4, after V lost 5 bases and J lost 6 bases. Germline CDR1 reads MDHEN; CDR2 reads SYDVKM. In nucleotides, the CDR3 is TGTGCCAGCAGTCAATCTAGCGGGAGGGCCGGGGAGCTGTTTTTT. Its protein product is CASSQSSGRAGELFF.

This chain joins TRBV11-2 and TRBJ1-3, with a tentative D call TRBD1 (6 bases). CDR3 size: 15 residues. In germline, CDR1 is SGHAT, CDR2 FQNNGV. The ends were cut back, 0 bases at V and 9 bases at J, with 15 bases in the middle. The CDR3 DNA is TGTGCCAGCAGCTTAGATAGGCACAGGGCTGGCACCATATATTTT. Protein sequence: CASSLDRHRAGTIYF.

The chain links TRBV21-1 to TRBJ2-7; TRBD1 is the table's D call and was not checked against the DNA. TRBV21-1 is tagged as a pseudogene. The length of the CDR3 is 13 residues. CDR3 protein: CASNMDRGLEQYF. The CDR3 bases are TGTGCCAGCAACATGGACAGGGGGCTCGAGCAGTACTTC.

This sequence joins TRBV6-6 and TRBJ2-1, with 10 bases aligning to TRBD1. Germline lookup yields CDR1 MNHNY and CDR2 SVGAGI (reference sequence). The CDR3 totals 16 residues. V lost 5 bases, J lost 6 bases, and 10 bases stayed unmatched. The CDR3 region has the DNA TGTGCCAGCAGTACCGGGACAGGGGACGGGAGCAATGAGCAGTTCTTC. It codes for CASSTGTGDGSNEQFF.

This clone was seen a single time. The chain links TRBV6-1 to TRBJ2-5, with 7 bases that match TRBD2. Trimming removed 5 bases from V and 2 bases from J; junction bases left unmatched: 5. The CDR3 runs to 14 residues. CDR1 and CDR2 from the germline V gene are MNHNS and SASEGT. The CDR3 bases are TGTGCCAGCAGTCGGGCGGGAGCACAAGAGACCCAGTACTTC. Amino acid sequence: CASSRAGAQETQYF.

On this clone itself: The sample contains more than one DNA sequence encoding this CDR3. This chain uses TRBV30 with TRBJ1-1; no clear D. This CDR3 spans 13 amino acids. The ends were cut back, 0 bases at V and 1 base at J, with 6 bases in the middle. The germline V gene has CDR1 GTSNPN and CDR2 SVGIG (reference sequence). As DNA, the CDR3 is TGTGCCTGGAGTGTAGCAGGGAACACTGAAGCTTTCTTT. It is translated as CAWSVAGNTEAFF.

The V gene is TRBV6-5, the J gene TRBJ1-5; perhaps TRBD1 as D (6 bases). The ends were cut back, 0 bases at V and 6 bases at J, with 12 bases in the middle. CDR3 size: 15 residues. Germline lookup yields CDR1 MNHEY and CDR2 SVGAGI. The CDR3, as DNA: TGTGCCAGCAGTTACTCGAAGGGGGTAGGTCAGCCCCAGCATTTT. This codes for CASSYSKGVGQPQHF.

The V gene is TRBV13, the J gene TRBJ2-1; 13 positions match TRBD2. The ends lost 5 bases at V and 5 bases at J; junction bases unmatched: 3. This CDR3 is built from 15 residues. CDR1 and CDR2 from the germline V gene are PRHDT and FYEKMQ (reference sequence). The chain's CDR3 is CASSVGLAGDNEQFF. The CDR3 DNA sequence: TGTGCCAGCAGCGTCGGACTAGCGGGAGACAATGAGCAGTTCTTC.

This chain links TRBV5-6 with TRBJ2-5; TRBD2 matches 7 bases. After removal of 4 bases from V and 3 bases from J, the junction contained 12 bases not matched to a gene. There are 16 residues in the CDR3. Germline values: CDR1 SGHDT, CDR2 YYEEEE. Here the CDR3 DNA reads TGTGCCAGCAGCCTGGGAGGCGGGAGAGGGGAAGAGACCCAGTACTTC. Residues: CASSLGGGRGEETQYF. Together with reference TRBV5-6 and TRBJ2-5, the CDR3 gives the full variable domain: DAGVTQSPTHLIKTRGQQVTLRCSPKSGHDTVSWYQQALGQGPQFIFQYYEEEERQRGNFPDRFSGHQFPNYSSELNVNALLLGDSALYLCASSLGGGRGEETQYFGPGTRLLVL.

The chain links TRBV4-2 to TRBJ1-5; a weak D match, TRBD1 (6 bases). CDR1 is LGHNA, CDR2 YNFKEQ, per germline. This CDR3 is 16 amino acids long. V lost 1 base to trimming and J lost 5 bases, with 15 bases between them. The DNA of the CDR3 is TGTGCCAGCAGCCAAGGTATAGACAGGTTATATCAGCCCCAGCATTTT. Amino acid sequence: CASSQGIDRLYQPQHF.

The V and J genes are TRBV7-2 and TRBJ1-4, with no clear D. The length of the CDR3 is 13 residues. Between the trimmed V and J ends, which lost 8 bases and 3 bases, there was a span of 10 bases. CDR1 and CDR2 from the germline V gene are SGHTA and FQGNSA. CDR3 DNA sequence: TGTGCCAGCCGGCCCCAGGCTAATGAAAAACTGTTTTTT. Translation: CASRPQANEKLFF.

J is TRBJ2-1 and V is TRBV7-3; D might be TRBD2 (6 bases). CDR1 is SGHTA, CDR2 FQGTGA, per germline. Trimming removed 3 bases from V and 5 bases from J, with 14 bases in between. The CDR3 covers 15 residues. The CDR3 here is CASSLTGTGDNEQFF. The CDR3 nucleotides read TGTGCCAGCAGCTTGACCGGGACTGGAGACAATGAGCAGTTCTTC.

The chain recombines TRBV2 with TRBJ2-2; the D gene is possibly TRBD2 (6 bases). This CDR3 contains 14 residues. CDR1 and CDR2 (germline): SNHLY, FYNNEI. Deletions cut 5 bases from V and 5 bases from J, with 12 bases between. The CDR3 is CASSRDFRTGELFF. CDR3 in DNA: TGTGCCAGCAGTCGGGACTTCAGAACCGGGGAGCTGTTTTTT. Full variable domain (remainder filled in from reference TRBV2 and TRBJ2-2): EPEVTQTPSHQVTQMGQEVILRCVPISNHLYFYWYRQILGQKVEFLVSFYNNEISEKSEIFDDQFSVERPDGSNFTLKIRSTKLEDSAMYFCASSRDFRTGELFFGEGSRLTVL.

Only one count was recorded for this clone. V usage is TRBV28 and J usage is TRBJ1-5; the D gene is possibly TRBD1 (5 bases). The CDR3 sequence is 16 residues long. Germline V gene sequence: CDR1 MDHEN, CDR2 SYDVKM. V was pared by 7 bases and J by 4 bases, with 20 bases between. CDR3 nucleotide sequence: TGTGCCAGCACCACTGTGGGGACTACAATAAATCAGCCCCAGCATTTT. Its protein is CASTTVGTTINQPQHF.

The rearrangement links TRBV27 to TRBJ1-1; D might be TRBD1 (5 bases). CDR3 length: 14 residues. Germline V gene sequence: CDR1 MNHEY, CDR2 SMNVEV (reference sequence). V was trimmed by 0 bases and J by 6 bases, leaving 11 bases between them. CDR3: CASSLSGGMAEAFF. Written as DNA, the CDR3 is TGTGCCAGCAGTTTATCCGGGGGTATGGCTGAAGCTTTCTTT.

This chain links TRBV21-1 with TRBJ1-1. TRBV21-1 is deemed a pseudogene. This CDR3 contains 14 residues. The CDR3 is CASTPGGLNTEAFF. CDR3 coding DNA: TGTGCCAGCACCCCGGGGGGGCTGAACACTGAAGCTTTCTTT.

The V gene is TRBV19, the J gene TRBJ1-5, with TRBD1 matching 7 bases. CDR1 LNHDA and CDR2 SQIVND come from the germline V gene (reference sequence). The CDR3 length is 18 residues. J was trimmed by 0 bases and V by 3 bases; bases with no gene match: 11. CDR3 in DNA: TGTGCCAGTAGTATGTTTTCAGGGGGGAGCAATAGCAATCAGCCCCAGCATTTT. Amino acid sequence: CASSMFSGGSNSNQPQHF.

This chain joins TRBV7-9 and TRBJ2-7; 7 bases fit TRBD2. Unmatched junction bases numbered 6, after V lost 4 bases and J lost 0 bases. The CDR3 covers 15 residues. CDR1 and CDR2 (germline): SEHNR, FQNEAQ (reference sequence). The chain's CDR3 is CASSSGGSRSYEQYF. Here the CDR3 DNA reads TGTGCCAGCAGCTCGGGGGGAAGCCGCTCCTACGAGCAGTACTTC.

This chain uses TRBV7-9 with TRBJ1-1; D gene unclear. The germline V and J ends were trimmed by 1 base and 2 bases, with 11 bases remaining between them. Germline V gene data show CDR1 as SEHNR and CDR2 as FQNEAQ (reference sequence). There are 15 residues in the CDR3. The DNA of the CDR3 is TGTGCCAGCAGCTTAGACGTACAGACCAACACTGAAGCTTTCTTT. Translating it yields CASSLDVQTNTEAFF. Supplemented by reference TRBV7-9 and TRBJ1-1, the full variable domain reads DTGVSQNPRHKITKRGQNVTFRCDPISEHNRLYWYRQTLGQGPEFLTYFQNEAQLEKSRLLSDRFSAERPKGSFSTLEIQRTEQGDSAMYLCASSLDVQTNTEAFFGQGTRLTVV.

The chain carries TRBV15 and TRBJ2-1; 9 bases map to TRBD2. The CDR3 sequence is 14 residues long. The germline V gene encodes CDR1 LNHNV and CDR2 YYDKDF (reference sequence). V lost 5 bases, J lost 4 bases, and 3 bases stayed unmatched. CDR3 sequence (DNA): TGTGCCACCAGCGGGCTAGCGGGGTACAATGAGCAGTTCTTC. This gives the protein CATSGLAGYNEQFF.

The rearrangement joins TRBV19 to TRBJ2-7; 9 bases match TRBD2. Germline CDR1 LNHDA, CDR2 SQIVND (reference sequence). The CDR3 spans 14 residues. Losses at the gene ends were 4 bases for V and 3 bases for J; bases not matched to a gene: 4. The CDR3 DNA sequence: TGTGCCAGTAGTACTAGCGGGAAAGTCTACGAGCAGTACTTC. Translating gives CASSTSGKVYEQYF.

Written as DNA, the CDR3 is TGTGCCAGCAGTCTTACCGGGACAGGGGCAGATACGCAGTATTTT. It is translated as CASSLTGTGADTQYF. The chain recombines TRBV6-5 with TRBJ2-3, with 10 nucleotides matching TRBD1. Germline V gene lookup returns CDR1 MNHEY and CDR2 SVGAGI. The CDR3 has 15 amino acids. Trimming at V came to 5 bases and at J to 4 bases, leaving 6 bases not matched to a gene.